The entry below describes one T cell receptor beta chain. The sample originates from a study of blood T cell repertoires in COVID-19. Study at large: Acute-phase and convalescent COVID-19 samples originated in the United States, Italy and Spain. T cells, B-cell-depleted T cells, or PBMCs supplied cDNA or gDNA.

Per the authors' pipeline: Estimates of nucleated cell counts were drawn from the amplification of reference gene primers. Assay: immunoSEQ multiplex PCR; the TCRdb copy retains only in-frame clones and omits some. The DNA gave D and trimming, while V, J and clone size come from that table. This sample yields 210,000 or so clones, of which about 85% are seen a single time; about 20% belongs to the top ten. With 2 bases clipped from V and 8 bases from J, the junction kept 11 bases outside the gene matches. CDR1 is MNHNY, CDR2 SVGAGI, per germline (reference sequence). The CDR3 runs to 16 residues. The source material was peripheral blood. The receptor was derived from a human donor in a cohort sampled during active COVID-19. The chain is built from TRBV6-6 and TRBJ2-1; 8 nucleotides agree with TRBD2. The CDR3 DNA reads TGTGCCAGCAGTTACCCGACCAGCGGGAGTATTCATGAGCAGTTCTTC. Protein: CASSYPTSGSIHEQFF.